This TCR beta chain was retrieved from a study of early stage breast cancer tumors. Study summary: Among roughly twelve ER+/PR+/HER2- tumors, eight were ductal, four lobular. Each sample averaged approximately 9.6-fold read coverage.

Roughly 19-50 mg of tissue was diced for each tumor. Sequenced by immunoSEQ multiplex PCR; TCRdb stores in-frame clones only, minus some. The sample lists some 4,000 clones; 65% to 80% were seen once. The sequencing sample was made of breast tumor tissue. The sequence was obtained from a middle-aged person with breast cancer.

The CDR3 DNA reads TGTGCCAGCAGCCAACAGGGCCTCCAAGAGACCCAGTACTTC. Protein product: CASSQQGLQETQYF. V gene TRBV7-2 combines with J gene TRBJ2-5, with a possible D match to TRBD1 (6 bases). This CDR3 has 14 amino acids. Germline loops: CDR1 SGHTA, CDR2 FQGNSA. Trimming took 5 bases from V and 1 from J, leaving 11 bases between them. The whole variable domain, filled in from reference TRBV7-2 and TRBJ2-5, reads GAGVSQSPSNKVTEKGKDVELRCDPISGHTALYWYRQSLGQGLEFLIYFQGNSAPDKSGLPSDRFSAERTGGSVSTLTIQRTQQEDSAVYLCASSQQGLQETQYFGPGTRLLVL.